This TCR beta chain was sequenced during a study of identical twins. Study conclusions and caveats: Surplus twin overlap in beta out-of-frame sequences was less pronounced. Partial confounding of zero-insertion analyses by invariant MAIT and iNKT cells was possible.

cDNA carried unique molecular identifiers, and a universal primer site was added by template switching. TCRdb reprocessed the 5' RACE reads via MiXCR and lists one record per CDR3 protein. The data hold roughly 690,000 distinct CDR3 sequences, with 5.5% to 6.5% observed a single time. The CDR3 has 13 residues. V lost 2 bases and J 4 bases, leaving 9 bases between the germline ends. CDR1 and CDR2 from the germline V gene are KGHSH and LQKENI. The table lists this clonotype with many counts. What it binds is unknown. The rearrangement joins TRBV18 to TRBJ2-7; no clear D. The material sequenced was naive T cells sorted from blood. The origin of this receptor is a man aged 18 to 30 in good health. The CDR3 region is CASSPLLPYEQYF. CDR3 DNA sequence: TGTGCCAGCTCACCATTATTACCGTACGAGCAGTACTTC.